The next 24 T cell receptor beta chains were all read from a single sample in a study of T cell repertoires in cytomegalovirus infection. TCRdb called the reads again in MiXCR, with one record for every CDR3 protein. The table has around 530,000 distinct CDR3 sequences, approximately 15% seen once. Sequencing used CD8+ T cells from PBMCs. These receptors all stem from a human donor in good health (CMV status not recorded). Some clones in this sample may be carry-over from other donors' samples.

This clonotype has just one count. A much larger clone differs by one base, so this may be a read error. V usage is TRBV5-4 and J usage is TRBJ2-1, with D maybe TRBD1 (5 bases). CDR1 and CDR2 (germline): SGHNT, YYREEE (reference sequence). The CDR3 covers 15 residues. The CDR3, as DNA: TGTGCCAGCAGCTTGGAGACAGACATCTACAATGAGCAGATCTTC. Translated, it gives CASSLETDIYNEQIF. The whole variable domain, filled in from reference TRBV5-4 and TRBJ2-1, reads ETGVTQSPTHLIKTRGQQVTLRCSSQSGHNTVSWYQQALGQGPQFIFQYYREEENGRGNFPPRFSGLQFPNYSSELNVNALELDDSALYLCASSLETDIYNEQIFGPGTRLTVL.

This clonotype has at least ten counts. The chain links TRBV4-2 to TRBJ1-4, with no clear D. From germline, CDR1 is LGHNA and CDR2 YNFKEQ. V was shortened by 3 bases and J by 8 bases, with 16 bases between the two germline ends. The CDR3 is 15 residues long. The CDR3 sequence: CASSHVGEEEEKLFF. DNA of the CDR3: TGTGCCAGCAGCCACGTTGGGGAGGAGGAGGAAAAACTGTTTTTT.

J is TRBJ2-7 and V is TRBV9; 9 bases match TRBD2. Germline V lookup: CDR1 SGDLS, CDR2 YYNGEE. Trimming cost V 4 bases and J 0 bases; bases outside gene matches: 8. This CDR3 comprises 16 residues. In DNA, the CDR3 is TGTGCCAGCAGCCCCCTCAGCGGGAGGAGCTCCTACGAGCAGTACTTC. Its protein product is CASSPLSGRSSYEQYF.

This clonotype came up a few times. This chain uses TRBV5-1 with TRBJ1-1; D gene uncertain. The V end was cut by 0 bases, the J end by 11 bases, with 8 bases between. This CDR3 comprises 11 residues. From germline, CDR1 is SGHRS and CDR2 YFSETQ. As DNA, the CDR3 is TGCGCCAGCAGCTTGGGAGCGGCGGCTTTCTTT. Translation: CASSLGAAAFF.

This clonotype has a handful of counts. The chain has TRBV3-1 and TRBJ2-7; D is perhaps TRBD2 (6 bases). Germline loops: CDR1 LGHDT, CDR2 YNNKEL (reference sequence). The CDR3 is 15 residues long. Trimming removed 4 bases from V and 3 bases from J, with 16 bases in between. CDR3 protein: CASSRALLAGYEQYF. CDR3 nucleotide sequence: TGTGCCAGCAGCCGCGCCTTACTAGCTGGCTACGAGCAGTACTTC.

The chain links TRBV13 to TRBJ1-3; 9 bases are a match to TRBD1. Germline trimming cut 8 bases from V and 3 bases from J; bases unmatched to any gene: 5. Germline V CDR1 and CDR2: PRHDT, FYEKMQ (reference sequence). The CDR3 contains 14 residues. CDR3: CASLQGARGNTIYF. CDR3 bases: TGTGCCAGCTTACAGGGGGCGCGTGGAAACACCATATATTTT. The whole variable domain, filled in from reference TRBV13 and TRBJ1-3, reads AAGVIQSPRHLIKEKRETATLKCYPIPRHDTVYWYQQGPGQDPQFLISFYEKMQSDKGSIPDRFSAQQFSDYHSELNMSSLELGDSALYFCASLQGARGNTIYFGEGSWLTVV.

This clonotype showed up many times. This chain uses TRBV28 with TRBJ2-1; 9 nucleotides agree with TRBD2. The CDR3 extends over 16 amino acids. CDR1 MDHEN and CDR2 SYDVKM come from the germline V gene. J gave up 4 bases and V 4 bases, and 8 bases lay outside the gene matches. In DNA, the CDR3 is TGTGCCAGCAGTTACGTTAGCGGGAGCCTTTACAATGAGCAGTTCTTC. Protein: CASSYVSGSLYNEQFF.

At least ten counts were recorded for this clonotype. The chain couples TRBV29-1 to TRBJ1-2; D gene ambiguous. This CDR3 spans 13 amino acids. The germline CDR1 and CDR2 sequences are SQVTM and ANQGSEA. V was cut by 6 bases and J by 0 bases, with 11 bases left in between. Written as DNA, the CDR3 is TGCAGCGTGAAAGCGGCCACTAACTATGGCTACACCTTC. It codes for CSVKAATNYGYTF.

This clonotype was detected ten times or more. The rearrangement uses TRBV4-1 and TRBJ2-1; 16 bases fit TRBD2. With V trimmed by 1 base and J by 12 bases, 6 bases remained unmatched. This CDR3 is 16 amino acids long. Germline CDR1 and CDR2: MGHRA and YSYEKL. The CDR3 reads CASSQGPGLAGGGQFF. The DNA for the CDR3 is TGCGCCAGCAGCCAAGGTCCGGGACTAGCGGGGGGGGGGCAGTTCTTC.

This clonotype was recorded at least ten times. The chain links TRBV20-1 to TRBJ1-2; D not resolved. Trimming removed 3 bases at V and 4 bases at J, with 15 bases between. The CDR3 extends over 14 amino acids. CDR1 is DFQATT and CDR2 is SNEGSKA in the germline V gene (reference sequence). In DNA, the CDR3 is TGCAGTGCTAGGGAGGTAGAACAGTCCTATGGCTACACCTTC. This translates into CSAREVEQSYGYTF.

This clonotype was found many times. This chain uses TRBV7-6 with TRBJ2-7; D may be TRBD1 (6 bases). V dropped 2 bases and J dropped 0 bases, with 8 bases sitting between them. Germline CDR1 and CDR2: SGHVS and FNYEAQ. This CDR3 is 14 amino acids long. CDR3 nucleotides: TGTGCCAGCAGCTTACGGACAGACTCCTACGAGCAGTACTTC. Protein sequence: CASSLRTDSYEQYF.

In its sample, this clonotype was seen a few times. The V and J genes are TRBV6-2 or TRBV6-3 and TRBJ2-1; the D gene is possibly TRBD2 (5 bases). The V gene's germline CDR1 is MNHEY and CDR2 SVGEGT. The CDR3 is 15 residues long. V was trimmed by 2 bases and J by 4 bases, leaving 12 bases between them. CDR3: CASSYPVGMYNEQFF. The CDR3 DNA sequence: TGTGCCAGCAGTTACCCTGTCGGGATGTACAATGAGCAGTTCTTC.

A note on this clonotype: This may come from a read error, since a much larger clone is one base off. The rearrangement links TRBV11-2 to TRBJ1-5, with TRBD1 as a possible D gene (5 bases). Germline V lookup: CDR1 SGHAT, CDR2 FQNNGV. This CDR3 contains 16 residues. CDR3 loop: CVSSLGGGGSNQPQHF. The CDR3 DNA is TGTGTCAGCAGCTTAGGCGGGGGGGGTAGCAATCAGCCCCAGCATTTT.

The V gene is TRBV29-1, the J gene TRBJ1-1; no firm D call. Trimming stripped 4 bases from V and 0 bases from J, with 0 bases between. CDR1 and CDR2 (germline): SQVTM, ANQGSEA. This CDR3 is 10 amino acids long. The CDR3 sequence is CSVVNTEAFF. CDR3 nucleotides: TGCAGCGTTGTGAACACTGAAGCTTTCTTT. The full variable domain, completed using reference TRBV29-1 and TRBJ1-1, is SAVISQKPSRDICQRGTSLTIQCQVDSQVTMMFWYRQQPGQSLTLIATANQGSEATYESGFVIDKFPISRPNLTFSTLTVSNMSPEDSSIYLCSVVNTEAFFGQGTRLTVV.

To note about this clonotype: This may arise from a read error, as a much more abundant clone is one base away. The chain is built from TRBV12-3 or TRBV12-4 and TRBJ2-1; a possible D gene is TRBD1 (5 bases). Trimming stripped 5 bases from V and 8 bases from J, with 16 bases between. This CDR3 has 14 residues. This chain's CDR3 is CASSAGQVWHEQFF. The CDR3, as DNA: TGTGCCAGCAGTGCAGGACAAGTTTGGCATGAGCAGTTCTTC.

In this sample, this clonotype turned up many times. The J gene is TRBJ1-1, the V gene TRBV27, with TRBD1 as a possible D gene (5 bases). V lost 8 bases, J lost 6 bases, and 10 bases lay in between. The CDR3 is 11 amino acids. From germline, CDR1 is MNHEY and CDR2 SMNVEV (reference sequence). Here the CDR3 DNA reads TGTGCCAGCGGGACGCCCCCTGAAGCTTTCTTT. This encodes CASGTPPEAFF.

The rearrangement links TRBV11-2 to TRBJ2-7; either TRBD1 or TRBD2 may supply D (5 bases each). This CDR3 is built from 15 residues. The V end was cut by 1 base, the J end by 2 bases, with 12 bases between. CDR1 is SGHAT, CDR2 FQNNGV, per germline. CDR3 protein: CASSLVRGVPYEQYF. The DNA of the CDR3 is TGTGCCAGCAGCTTAGTGAGAGGGGTGCCCTACGAGCAGTACTTC.

This clonotype was counted ten times or more. V usage is TRBV10-3 and J usage is TRBJ2-6; unclear D gene. The V and J ends lost 3 bases and 0 bases respectively, with 3 bases between them. This CDR3 is built from 14 residues. From germline, CDR1 is ENHRY and CDR2 SYGVKD. The DNA of the CDR3 is TGTGCCATCAGTGATGACTCTGGGGCCAACGTCCTGACTTTC. Translation: CAISDDSGANVLTF.

This clonotype was counted only a few times. The genes are TRBV9 and TRBJ1-6; D gene uncertain. Trimming stripped 1 base from V and 9 bases from J, with 11 bases between. The CDR3 has 14 amino acids. CDR1 is SGDLS and CDR2 is YYNGEE in the germline V gene. The CDR3 sequence: CASSVQVRGSPLHF. The CDR3 bases are TGTGCCAGCAGCGTACAGGTCCGGGGTTCACCCCTCCACTTT.

The chain recombines TRBV6-5 with TRBJ1-4, with D possibly TRBD1 on 5 matching bases. The ends were cut back, 4 bases at V and 7 bases at J, with 16 bases in the middle. Germline CDR1 is MNHEY and CDR2 is SVGAGI. The CDR3 is made up of 15 amino acids. CDR3: CASSSRRGDGEKLFF. CDR3 nucleotides: TGTGCCAGCAGTTCCCGCCGAGGGGATGGTGAAAAACTGTTTTTT.

This clonotype occurred a few times. V and J are TRBV13 and TRBJ2-3; D is uncertain. Per germline, CDR1 PRHDT and CDR2 FYEKMQ (reference sequence). V dropped 4 bases and J dropped 0 bases, with 8 bases sitting between them. The CDR3 length is 14 residues. The CDR3 region has the DNA TGTGCCAGCAGCTCACCGGCTAGCACAGATACGCAGTATTTT. Protein: CASSSPASTDTQYF.

This clonotype was recorded a few times. The chain is built from TRBV5-6 and TRBJ1-2, with 8 bases aligning to TRBD1. The CDR3 has 14 residues. With V trimmed by 4 bases and J by 6 bases, 8 bases remained unmatched. Germline V gene sequence: CDR1 SGHDT, CDR2 YYEEEE. The CDR3 spells CASSSPGGQHGYTF. For the CDR3, the DNA is TGTGCCAGCAGCAGTCCAGGGGGCCAGCATGGCTACACCTTC.

The chain links TRBV5-1 to TRBJ1-1; D is perhaps TRBD1 (5 bases). The V gene lost 4 bases and the J gene lost 1 base, with 14 bases spanning the gap. Germline V gene lookup returns CDR1 SGHRS and CDR2 YFSETQ. CDR3 length: 15 amino acids. Written as DNA, the CDR3 is TGCGCCAGCAGCGCGTGGCGGGGCGAGAACACTGAAGCTTTCTTT. Protein sequence: CASSAWRGENTEAFF.

This clonotype was recorded many times. In DNA form, the CDR3 reads TGTGCCAGCTTAGGACTAGCGGGAGGCCAACTTAGAAGAGATACGCAGTATTTT. Translating gives CASLGLAGGQLRRDTQYF. The chain uses TRBV11-2 and TRBJ2-3; the match to TRBD2 covers 14 bases. Germline lookup yields CDR1 SGHAT and CDR2 FQNNGV. This CDR3 spans 18 amino acids. The V segment lost 8 bases and the J segment 5 bases; nucleotides outside the gene matches: 15.